This entry features one TCR beta chain sequence. Its antigen is unknown. Base-call qualities are not available, and no considerably larger clone is one nucleotide away. Synthetic TCR analog templates were spiked into each PCR to estimate absolute template abundance from read counts. The immunoSEQ assay was used to amplify TCRbeta CDR3 regions from genomic DNA with bias-controlled V and J gene primers. Rearranged TCRbeta segments were sequenced at approximately 20X coverage. Per the original workflow: Sequencing errors were corrected by clustering, and CDR3s were annotated against IMGT so that V, D and J genes could be assigned. Downstream analyses used only productive TCRbeta rearrangements and left out out-of-frame or stop-codon sequences. Clonality was computed as one minus Shannon entropy normalized by the log of the number of unique productive sequences. Clones differing between time points or between blood and tumor were identified using Fisher's exact test with Benjamini-Hochberg correction, with an adjusted p below 0.01 applied as the threshold. Imported from immuneACCESS, the table was reduced by TCRdb to in-frame sequences with V and J called. These copies leave out some clones; in studies compared against another copy, an unresolved V gene accounts for under half, and the cause of the remainder is not known. V and J calls and clone size are given by that table; D and trimming were obtained from the DNA. This sample is represented by 35,000 to 50,000 clones; 83% of them were singletons. The biggest ten clones account for approximately 15% of the sample.

Measured from the cysteine to the phenylalanine, the CDR3 is 14 residues long. Only the CDR3 DNA stays, 42 bases, in frame from base 1. V is pared back by 2 bases and J by 5 bases, with 13 bases lying between the germline termini. According to the germline V gene, CDR1 reads SGHRS and CDR2 reads YFSETQ. The sample comes from a study of PD-L1 blockade in urothelial cancer (dated by TCRdb to about 2017). About the study as a whole: Therapy was started in the mid-2010s for all patients, and atezolizumab 1,200 mg was administered intravenously every 3 weeks. About 90% of the roughly 29 patients were identified as males with urothelial cancer of bladder origin, and a prior smoking history was reported by 18 of 29 patients. An ECOG performance status of 0 or 1 was recorded for the patients, and 0 to 3 prior chemotherapy regimens had been received by the patients. Blood samples were analyzed at two time points: 3 weeks after treatment start (second dose) and 6 weeks after treatment start. Blood samples gave median yields of approximately 130,000 T cells and 82,636 unique TCRs, along with a median clonality of 0.080. The study, an exploratory multi-omic analysis, examined somatic, immune and clinical correlates of response to PD-L1 blockade with atezolizumab in urothelial cancer. Pretreatment tumor samples, along with matched peripheral blood collected serially before and after atezolizumab treatment, underwent TCR sequencing. Progression-free survival longer than 6 months counted as durable clinical benefit, and TCR features were additionally tested against both progression-free and overall survival. In the same patients, pretreatment tumors underwent whole exome sequencing and RNA sequencing in addition to TCR sequencing. About 10 patients reached durable clinical benefit, while around 19 patients did not. Pretreatment blood TCR-seq was available for fewer than 30 patients, at least one posttreatment blood collection was obtained for 24 patients, and tumor TCR-seq was available for 24 patients. The research as a whole found: A pretreatment peripheral blood TCR clonality below the median was linked to improved progression-free and overall survival. Because the sample size was small (n ≈ 27) and many exploratory analyses were performed, the results are intended to be hypothesis-generating. At 3 weeks after the start of treatment, tumor-associated TCR clones in peripheral blood had expanded more in patients with durable benefit (n ≈ 20, p = 0.022).

According to the study, the label for this sample's time point signals: peripheral blood 6 weeks after treatment start. A cohort of approximately 30 patients with locally advanced or metastatic urothelial carcinoma, treated at Memorial Sloan Kettering on a trial protocol, was included. Peripheral blood mononuclear cells were collected pretreatment and during treatment, with between 1 and 8 total time points obtained per patient. The Qiagen DNeasy Blood extraction kit was used to purify genomic DNA from total PBMCs and tumor samples. PBMCs were collected pretreatment and during treatment and were isolated and stored as previously described.

The rearranged chain carries TRBV5-1 and TRBJ2-5; possibly the D gene is TRBD1, per 5 matching bases. The source was PBMCs, collected around atezolizumab (anti-PD-L1) treatment. The sequence was obtained from a man aged 60-69 years with urothelial cancer. The CDR3 region: CASSFLSGSETQYF. In nucleotide form, the sequence is TGCGCCAGCAGCTTTCTTTCAGGGTCGGAGACCCAGTACTTC.